Listed here is a single T cell receptor (beta chain). Its specificity is unknown. CDR3 length: 16 residues. Germline V gene sequence: CDR1 SGDLS, CDR2 YYNGEE. V trimming: 3 bases; J trimming: 1 base; junction bases outside the gene matches: 4. The sample is drawn from a study of cytomegalovirus exposure and HLA in healthy donors. Study summary: Across 350 to 400 genotyped donors, about 86% landed in the Caucasian-associated ancestry cluster.

Findings and caveats of the study: The study reported that TCR beta sequences accurately predicted HLA-A and HLA-B alleles in most subjects. Later analysis identified several of the most significant clusters that appeared linked to common viral pathogens. In a later analysis, TCR beta V- and J-gene trimming was associated with a missense DCLRE1C variant.

A multiplex PCR was run with 60 Vbeta primers and 13 Jbeta primers. Clones were sequenced by immunoSEQ multiplex PCR, and TCRdb holds only the in-frame ones, with some missing. The sample has about 150,000 clones; roughly 81% are singletons. The specimen was PBMCs. The sequence was collected from a woman aged 18-29 years in good health and CMV-seronegative. This chain links TRBV9 with TRBJ2-1; the match to TRBD2 covers 10 bases. The DNA of the CDR3 is TGTGCCAGCAGCGCCCCGGGACTAGCGTCCTACAATGAGCAGTTCTTC. Translation: CASSAPGLASYNEQFF. Together with reference TRBV9 and TRBJ2-1, the CDR3 gives the full variable domain: DSGVTQTPKHLITATGQRVTLRCSPRSGDLSVYWYQQSLDQGLQFLIQYYNGEERAKGNILERFSAQQFPDLHSELNLSSLELGDSALYFCASSAPGLASYNEQFFGPGTRLTVL.